This T cell receptor beta chain is from a study of Ad26.COV2.S vaccination and SARS-CoV-2 variants. Study conclusions and caveats: Non-spike TCR breadth showed similarity between vaccine and placebo recipients. Spike-specific TCR breadth was greater in vaccine than placebo recipients.

Clones were read by immunoSEQ multiplex PCR, and TCRdb kept only the in-frame ones, dropping some. Here the sample spans around 450,000 clones, approximately 89% being singletons. Treatment noted: roughly 18 received Ad26.COV2.S at low or high dose, single or two shots; 5 received placebo; per-sample allocation not given. Vaccine and placebo recipients were sampled on day 63 after the first injection. On this clone itself: Its matching antigen is unknown.

CDR3 length: 16 residues. CDR1 MNHEY and CDR2 SMNVEV come from the germline V gene (reference sequence). V lost 4 bases to trimming and J lost 2 bases, with 15 bases between them. The V gene is TRBV27, the J gene TRBJ1-5; TRBD1 is a possible D gene (6 bases). The receptor was isolated from a person between 18 and 59 years old who received the Ad26.COV2.S COVID-19 vaccine or a placebo. The input for sequencing was peripheral blood, taken in a trial of Ad26.COV2.S vaccine versus placebo. The CDR3 nucleotides read TGTGCCAGCAGTTCGTTGGGGGGCTGGGGCAATCAGCCCCAGCATTTT. Residues: CASSSLGGWGNQPQHF.